The 18 T cell receptor beta chains given below trace back to one sample, sequenced in a study of OX40 agonist ivuxolimab in advanced cancers. TCRdb's copy holds only in-frame clones and misses some; the assay was immunoSEQ multiplex PCR. The repertoire holds over 50,000 clones, with 70% to 85% as singletons. Sequences were derived from CD4+ or CD8+ T cells sorted from blood, sampled in a trial of the OX40 agonist ivuxolimab. The receptors come from an adult with an advanced solid tumor such as melanoma, head and neck, liver or kidney cancer.

This clone was seen once. In DNA, the CDR3 is TGTGCCAGCAGCTTAGGGGTGGGACAGCAAGAGACCCAGTACTTC. Translating it yields CASSLGVGQQETQYF. The chain uses TRBV7-3 and TRBJ2-5, with 7 nucleotides matching TRBD1. V lost 2 bases, J lost 2 bases, and 5 bases stayed unmatched. The CDR3 has 15 residues. Germline V CDR1 and CDR2: SGHTA, FQGTGA.

The gene calls are TRBV5-4 and TRBJ2-7, with D uncertain. V was pared by 5 bases and J by 4 bases, with 10 bases between. The CDR3 has 12 residues. Germline V gene data show CDR1 as SGHNT and CDR2 as YYREEE (reference sequence). The DNA of the CDR3 is TGTGCCAGCAGGAGAGAAGGGTACGAGCAGTACTTC. Translating it yields CASRREGYEQYF. Looking up the rest from reference TRBV5-4 and TRBJ2-7 gives the full variable domain: ETGVTQSPTHLIKTRGQQVTLRCSSQSGHNTVSWYQQALGQGPQFIFQYYREEENGRGNFPPRFSGLQFPNYSSELNVNALELDDSALYLCASRREGYEQYFGPGTRLTVT.

This clone has just one count. The chain links TRBV10-3 to TRBJ2-3; possibly TRBD2 for D (5 bases). V shed 0 bases and J shed 4 bases, with 11 bases lying between them. CDR3 length: 15 amino acids. Germline values: CDR1 ENHRY, CDR2 SYGVKD. CDR3 protein: CAISESGTSSDTQYF. CDR3 coding DNA: TGTGCCATCAGTGAGTCGGGAACTAGTTCAGATACGCAGTATTTT.

V gene TRBV28 combines with J gene TRBJ1-6, with 9 bases identical to TRBD1. The V gene's germline CDR1 is MDHEN and CDR2 SYDVKM. V trimming: 2 bases; J trimming: 6 bases; junction bases outside the gene matches: 5. This CDR3 comprises 16 residues. The chain's CDR3 is CASSLGPGQGNSPLHF. Written as DNA, the CDR3 is TGTGCCAGCAGTTTAGGCCCGGGACAGGGTAATTCACCCCTCCACTTT.

The chain couples TRBV30 to TRBJ1-5; D is unresolved. Germline V gene sequence: CDR1 GTSNPN, CDR2 SVGIG (reference sequence). The CDR3 is 13 amino acids. The V end was cut by 0 bases, the J end by 3 bases, with 6 bases between. DNA of the CDR3: TGTGCCTGGAGTGTACGTAACAATCAGCCCCAGCATTTT. Its protein is CAWSVRNNQPQHF.

This chain links TRBV11-1 with TRBJ1-1; D is uncertain. The CDR3 loop spans 13 amino acids. The V gene's germline CDR1 is SGHAT and CDR2 FQDESV (reference sequence). Trimming cost V 2 bases and J 10 bases, with 14 bases left between them. This chain's CDR3 is CASSLISGGRAFF. CDR3 sequence (DNA): TGTGCCAGCAGCTTAATCTCGGGAGGTCGAGCTTTCTTT.

This chain joins TRBV7-2 and TRBJ2-4; 8 nucleotides line up with TRBD1. The ends lost 6 bases at V and 8 bases at J; junction bases unmatched: 12. This CDR3 has 15 residues. The V gene's germline CDR1 is SGHTA and CDR2 FQGNSA. CDR3 in amino acids: CASRRQGSAGDIQYF. The CDR3 DNA reads TGTGCCAGCAGGAGACAGGGGTCCGCCGGGGACATTCAGTACTTC.

This clone was seen more than once but under ten times. The chain combines TRBV19 with TRBJ1-4; a possible D gene is TRBD1 (6 bases). V was clipped by 7 bases and J by 6 bases, with 15 bases between them. CDR3 length equals 14 residues. Germline CDR1 reads LNHDA; CDR2 reads SQIVND (reference sequence). CDR3 loop: CASTHRVGDEKLFF. In nucleotides, the CDR3 is TGTGCCAGTACCCACAGGGTGGGGGATGAAAAACTGTTTTTT.

V usage is TRBV5-4 and J usage is TRBJ1-3, with D unresolved. The CDR3 contains 15 residues. CDR1 SGHNT and CDR2 YYREEE come from the germline V gene (reference sequence). V was shortened by 3 bases and J by 4 bases, with 14 bases between the two germline ends. The CDR3 reads CASSSTWSGGNTIYF. CDR3 bases: TGTGCCAGCAGCTCAACTTGGTCGGGAGGAAACACCATATATTTT.

V usage is TRBV4-2 and J usage is TRBJ1-1; D is possibly TRBD1 (5 bases). There are 16 residues in the CDR3. V lost 7 bases to trimming and J lost 4 bases, with 22 bases between them. Germline loops: CDR1 LGHNA, CDR2 YNFKEQ. The CDR3: CASNLGEEGWGTEAFF. CDR3 nucleotide sequence: TGTGCCAGCAATCTGGGGGAGGAGGGTTGGGGCACTGAAGCTTTCTTT.

CDR3 nucleotides: TGTGCCAGCAGCTTAGATTTTTTGGACACTGAAGCTTTCTTT. Translating it yields CASSLDFLDTEAFF. The chain joins TRBV11-3 to TRBJ1-1; D not resolved. V lost 0 bases, J lost 3 bases, and 8 bases lay in between. The germline V gene encodes CDR1 SGHNT and CDR2 YENEEA. This CDR3 comprises 14 residues. Together with reference TRBV11-3 and TRBJ1-1, the CDR3 gives the full variable domain: EAGVVQSPRYKIIEKKQPVAFWCNPISGHNTLYWYLQNLGQGPELLIRYENEEAVDDSQLPKDRFSAERLKGVDSTLKIQPAELGDSAVYLCASSLDFLDTEAFFGQGTRLTVV.

This chain connects TRBV2 to TRBJ1-1; D remains unclear. This CDR3 comprises 11 residues. V was pared by 3 bases and J by 10 bases, with 9 bases between. Germline CDR1 is SNHLY and CDR2 is FYNNEI. The CDR3, as DNA: TGTGCCAGCAGTGAGGGTGGGATAGCTTTCTTT. This translates into CASSEGGIAFF.

The chain employs TRBV5-4 and TRBJ2-7; TRBD1 matches 10 bases. Per the germline V gene, CDR1 is SGHNT and CDR2 is YYREEE (reference sequence). The V gene end was trimmed by 4 bases and the J gene end by 3 bases; junction bases not matched to a gene: 10. This CDR3 comprises 16 residues. CDR3 nucleotide sequence: TGTGCCAGCAGCCCCGGGCCGGGACAGGGGATCTACGAGCAGTACTTC. Translating it yields CASSPGPGQGIYEQYF.

This clone was seen only a few times. The chain couples TRBV6-1 to TRBJ2-4; TRBD1 or TRBD2 may be the D gene (5 bases each). V was pared by 4 bases and J by 0 bases, with 13 bases between. Germline V gives CDR1 MNHNS, CDR2 SASEGT. The CDR3 totals 16 residues. CDR3 in DNA: TGTGCCAGCAGTGGGGGGACCGAATTAGCCAAAAACATTCAGTACTTC. Translating it yields CASSGGTELAKNIQYF.

V gene TRBV5-1 combines with J gene TRBJ2-1, with TRBD2 identical over 14 bases. The CDR3 totals 17 residues. Germline trimming cut 4 bases from V and 3 bases from J; bases unmatched to any gene: 6. Germline V gene sequence: CDR1 SGHRS, CDR2 YFSETQ. CDR3 nucleotides: TGCGCCAGCAGCAGACCCGGGACTAGCGGGAGCTACAATGAGCAGTTCTTC. Translated: CASSRPGTSGSYNEQFF.

V and J are TRBV10-2 and TRBJ1-2; possibly TRBD1 for D (6 bases). CDR3 size: 14 residues. Per the germline V gene, CDR1 is WSHSY and CDR2 is SAAADI. V lost 6 bases and J 4 bases, leaving 15 bases between the germline ends. The CDR3 loop reads CASSQQGASYGYTF. The DNA of the CDR3 is TGCGCCAGCAGCCAACAGGGAGCCTCCTATGGCTACACCTTC.

V and J are TRBV5-4 and TRBJ2-4; D possibly corresponds to TRBD2 (6 bases). This CDR3 is 17 amino acids long. The V end lost 4 bases, the J end lost 7 bases, and 24 bases lay between the germline ends. Germline loops: CDR1 SGHNT, CDR2 YYREEE (reference sequence). Here the CDR3 reads CASSKLTGDRGRNIQYF. DNA of the CDR3: TGTGCCAGCAGCAAACTAACCGGGGATCGAGGGAGGAACATTCAGTACTTC.

The V and J genes are TRBV2 and TRBJ2-3; D gene ambiguous. Germline CDR1 reads SNHLY; CDR2 reads FYNNEI. V was pared by 5 bases and J by 2 bases, with 11 bases between. The CDR3 runs to 14 residues. For the CDR3, the DNA is TGTGCCAGCAGTCTAGGACCAAACACAGATACGCAGTATTTT. It yields the protein CASSLGPNTDTQYF.